This TCR beta chain was identified in a study of CD8+ T cells in alopecia areata. Study as a whole: Treatment comprised oral tofacitinib, 5 to 10 mg twice daily, in treated patients.

Broader study findings: Higher clonality than in normal scalp was seen in lesional scalp, especially alopecia totalis/universalis.

TCR sequencing used cDNA made by reverse transcription of extracted RNA. Here immunoSEQ multiplex PCR was the method, and the copy in TCRdb shows in-frame clones only, minus some. The sample consists of about 180,000 clones, 65% to 75% of them appearing once. As regards this clone: The antigen is unknown.

The receptor was isolated from a human donor with alopecia areata. The sequencing here drew on CD8+ T cells sorted from blood, taken at week 0.

In DNA, the CDR3 is TGCAGCGTCCCCGGGACAGTCTATGGCTACACCTTC. This translates into CSVPGTVYGYTF. The rearrangement uses TRBV29-1 and TRBJ1-2; 7 positions agree with TRBD1. With V trimmed by 6 bases and J by 4 bases, 5 bases remained unmatched. CDR3 length: 12 residues. Looked up from germline, CDR1 is SQVTM and CDR2 is ANQGSEA.